This T cell receptor (beta chain) was captured by sequencing in a study of shared clonotypes between healthy human individuals. Study outcomes and limitations: Memory subsets generally showed lower estimated richness than naive subsets.

On this clone itself: Its target is not known.

Sequencing used immunoSEQ multiplex PCR; TCRdb keeps in-frame clones, though not all of them. The sample records about 330,000 clones, around 72% being singletons. The CDR3 consists of 15 residues. Trimming left V 3 bases short and J 7 bases short, with 15 bases between. CDR1 SNHLY and CDR2 FYNNEI come from the germline V gene. This clonotype originated in a man between 25 and 39 years old in good health. The gene calls are TRBV2 and TRBJ1-4; the D gene is possibly TRBD1 (6 bases). The sequenced material came from memory CD4+ T cells sorted from blood. Sample subset: CD45RA-negative fraction. The CDR3 DNA reads TGTGCCAGCAGTGACCGGGGGCAGATCACTGAAAAACTGTTTTTT. As protein: CASSDRGQITEKLFF.